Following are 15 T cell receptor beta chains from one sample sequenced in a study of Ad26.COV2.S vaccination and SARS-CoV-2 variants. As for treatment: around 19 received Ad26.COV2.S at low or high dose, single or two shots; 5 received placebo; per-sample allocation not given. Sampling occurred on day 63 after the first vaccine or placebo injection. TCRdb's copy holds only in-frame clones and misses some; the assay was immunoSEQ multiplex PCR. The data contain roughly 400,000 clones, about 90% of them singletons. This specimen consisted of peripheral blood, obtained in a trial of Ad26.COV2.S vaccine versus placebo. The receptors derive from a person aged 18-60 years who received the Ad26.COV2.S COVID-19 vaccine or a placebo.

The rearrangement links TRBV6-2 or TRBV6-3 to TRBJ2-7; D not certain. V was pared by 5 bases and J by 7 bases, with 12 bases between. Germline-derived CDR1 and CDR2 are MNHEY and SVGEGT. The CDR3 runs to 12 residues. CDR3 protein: CASSPSWVEQYF. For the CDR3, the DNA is TGTGCCAGCAGTCCCTCCTGGGTTGAGCAGTACTTC.

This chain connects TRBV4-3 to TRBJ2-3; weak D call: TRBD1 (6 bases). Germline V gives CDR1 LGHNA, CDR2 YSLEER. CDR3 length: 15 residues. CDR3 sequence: CTPQHEGVPTDTQYF. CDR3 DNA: TGCACCCCTCAGCACGAGGGGGTACCCACAGATACGCAGTATTTT.

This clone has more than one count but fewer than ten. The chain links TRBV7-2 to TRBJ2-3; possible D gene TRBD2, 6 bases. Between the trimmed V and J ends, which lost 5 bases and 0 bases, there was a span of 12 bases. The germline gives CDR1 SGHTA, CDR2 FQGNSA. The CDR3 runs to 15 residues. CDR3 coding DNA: TGTGCCAGCAGCCCAGTGGAGGGGAGCACAGATACGCAGTATTTT. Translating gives CASSPVEGSTDTQYF. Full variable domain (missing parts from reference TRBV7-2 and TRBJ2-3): GAGVSQSPSNKVTEKGKDVELRCDPISGHTALYWYRQSLGQGLEFLIYFQGNSAPDKSGLPSDRFSAERTGGSVSTLTIQRTQQEDSAVYLCASSPVEGSTDTQYFGPGTRLTVL.

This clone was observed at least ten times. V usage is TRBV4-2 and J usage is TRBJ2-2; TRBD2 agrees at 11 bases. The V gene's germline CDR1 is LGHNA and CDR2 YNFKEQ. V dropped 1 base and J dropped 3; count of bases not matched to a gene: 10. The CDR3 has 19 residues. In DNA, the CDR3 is TGTGCCAGCAGCCAAGGGGCGGCTAGCGGGAGGTTGGACACCGGGGAGCTGTTTTTT. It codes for CASSQGAASGRLDTGELFF.

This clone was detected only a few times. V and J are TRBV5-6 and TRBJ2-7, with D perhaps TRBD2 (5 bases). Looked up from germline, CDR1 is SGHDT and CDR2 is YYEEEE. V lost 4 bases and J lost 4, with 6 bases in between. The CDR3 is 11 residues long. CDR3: CASSTSYEQYF. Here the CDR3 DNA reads TGTGCCAGCAGCACTAGTTACGAGCAGTACTTC. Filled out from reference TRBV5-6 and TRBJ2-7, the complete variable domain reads DAGVTQSPTHLIKTRGQQVTLRCSPKSGHDTVSWYQQALGQGPQFIFQYYEEEERQRGNFPDRFSGHQFPNYSSELNVNALLLGDSALYLCASSTSYEQYFGPGTRLTVT.

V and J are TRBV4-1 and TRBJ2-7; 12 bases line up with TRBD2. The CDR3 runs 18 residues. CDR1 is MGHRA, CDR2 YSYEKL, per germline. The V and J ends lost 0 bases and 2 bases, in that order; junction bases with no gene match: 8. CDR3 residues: CASSQDEYLAGGPYEQYF. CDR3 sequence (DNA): TGCGCCAGCAGCCAAGATGAGTATCTAGCGGGAGGGCCCTACGAGCAGTACTTC.

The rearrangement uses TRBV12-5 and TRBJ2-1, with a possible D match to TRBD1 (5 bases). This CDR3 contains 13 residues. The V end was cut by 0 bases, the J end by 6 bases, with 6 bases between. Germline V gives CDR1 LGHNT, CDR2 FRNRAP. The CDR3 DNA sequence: TGTGCTAGTGGTTTGGTAGGGGCCAATGAGCAGTTCTTC. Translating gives CASGLVGANEQFF.

This chain's CDR3 is CASSLAVGLTKPNEKLFF. The DNA of the CDR3 is TGTGCCAGCAGCTTGGCGGTAGGGCTGACAAAGCCTAATGAAAAACTGTTTTTT. The chain links TRBV5-6 to TRBJ1-4; D is unresolved. The CDR3 is made up of 18 amino acids. V lost 0 bases, J lost 3 bases, and 18 bases lay in between. CDR1 and CDR2 (germline): SGHDT, YYEEEE.

Here the CDR3 DNA reads TGTGCCAGCCGGGGACAGGGTGGGGGCTACACCTTC. Protein product: CASRGQGGGYTF. The chain carries TRBV5-4 and TRBJ1-2, with 9 bases matching TRBD1. Losses at the gene ends were 7 bases for V and 8 bases for J; bases not matched to a gene: 6. The CDR3 spans 12 residues. The germline V gene has CDR1 SGHNT and CDR2 YYREEE (reference sequence).

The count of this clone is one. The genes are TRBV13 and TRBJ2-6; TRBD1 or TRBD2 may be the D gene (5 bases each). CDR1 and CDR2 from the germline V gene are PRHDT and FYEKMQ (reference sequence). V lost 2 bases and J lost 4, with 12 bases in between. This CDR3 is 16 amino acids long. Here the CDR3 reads CASSLQWGNGANVLTF. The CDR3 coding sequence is TGTGCCAGCAGCTTACAGTGGGGGAACGGGGCCAACGTCCTGACTTTC.

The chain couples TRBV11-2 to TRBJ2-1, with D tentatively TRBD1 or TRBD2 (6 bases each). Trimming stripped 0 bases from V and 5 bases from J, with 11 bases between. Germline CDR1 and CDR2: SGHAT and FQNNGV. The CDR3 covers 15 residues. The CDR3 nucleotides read TGTGCCAGCAGCTTAGAAGGGGGGCACAACAATGAGCAGTTCTTC. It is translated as CASSLEGGHNNEQFF.

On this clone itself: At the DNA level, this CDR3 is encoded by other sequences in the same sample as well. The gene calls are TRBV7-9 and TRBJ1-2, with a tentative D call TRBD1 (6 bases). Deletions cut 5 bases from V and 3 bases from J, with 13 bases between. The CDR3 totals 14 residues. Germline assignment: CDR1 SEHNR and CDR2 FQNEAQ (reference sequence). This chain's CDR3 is CASSLGGADYGYTF. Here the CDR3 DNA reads TGTGCCAGCAGCCTGGGGGGCGCCGACTATGGCTACACCTTC. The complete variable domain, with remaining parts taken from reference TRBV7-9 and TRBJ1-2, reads DTGVSQNPRHKITKRGQNVTFRCDPISEHNRLYWYRQTLGQGPEFLTYFQNEAQLEKSRLLSDRFSAERPKGSFSTLEIQRTEQGDSAMYLCASSLGGADYGYTFGSGTRLTVV.

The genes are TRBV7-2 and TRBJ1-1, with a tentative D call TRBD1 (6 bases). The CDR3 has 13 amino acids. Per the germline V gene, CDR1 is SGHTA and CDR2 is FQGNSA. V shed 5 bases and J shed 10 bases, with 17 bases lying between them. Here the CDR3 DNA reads TGTGCCAGCAGCGCCTCCGGGGGCGTAGGAGCTTTCTTT. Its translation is CASSASGGVGAFF.

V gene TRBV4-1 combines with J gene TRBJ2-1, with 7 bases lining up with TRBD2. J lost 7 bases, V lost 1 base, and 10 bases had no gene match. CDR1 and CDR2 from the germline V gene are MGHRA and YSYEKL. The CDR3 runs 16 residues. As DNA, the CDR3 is TGCGCCAGCAGCCAAGTCGGCGGGAGAAGTAGTAATGAGCAGTTCTTC. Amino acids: CASSQVGGRSSNEQFF.

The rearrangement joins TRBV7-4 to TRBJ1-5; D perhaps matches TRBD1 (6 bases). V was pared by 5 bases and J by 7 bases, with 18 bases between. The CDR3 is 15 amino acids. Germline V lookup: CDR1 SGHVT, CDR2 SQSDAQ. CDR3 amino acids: CASSKDSLLGQPQHF. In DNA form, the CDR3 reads TGTGCCAGCAGCAAGGACAGCCTCCTTGGGCAGCCCCAGCATTTT. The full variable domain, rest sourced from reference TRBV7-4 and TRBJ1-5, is GAGVSQSPRYKVAKRGRDVALRCDSISGHVTLYWYRQTLGQGSEVLTYSQSDAQRDKSGRPSGRFSAERPERSVSTLKIQRTEQGDSAVYLCASSKDSLLGQPQHFGDGTRLSIL.